The rows below give T cell receptor beta chains drawn from one sample of a study of T cell responses to AZD1222 COVID-19 vaccine. Sequencing was performed with immunoSEQ multiplex PCR; in TCRdb, only in-frame clones are kept and a portion is missing. Counted here are about 140,000 clones, 93% occurring once; the ten biggest clones make up around 1%. The source material was peripheral blood, sampled on day 0 of MenACWY control vaccination. Every receptor here comes from an adult in good health. Both conserved end residues are part of each CDR3. Fields, in order: J gene, V gene, clone size, D gene, CDR3 protein, CDR3 DNA. The D gene is left open where the match is weak. Not every row has a clone size; where given, it reads once, few, many or a size class.

TRBJ1-1 | TRBV6-5 | . | . | CASRPGTRNTEAFF | TGTGCCAGCAGACCCGGGACGAGGAACACTGAAGCTTTCTTT
TRBJ2-1 | TRBV5-1 | . | . | CASSLGGPNEQFF | TGCGCCAGCAGCTTGGGCGGACCCAATGAGCAGTTCTTC
TRBJ1-5 | TRBV2 | . | . | CASSDEVAQPQHF | TGTGCCAGCAGTGACGAGGTTGCTCAGCCCCAGCATTTT
TRBJ1-2 | TRBV7-3 | . | . | CASSLEGNYGYTF | TGTGCCAGCAGCTTAGAGGGGAACTATGGCTACACCTTC
TRBJ2-2 | TRBV3-1/TRBV3-2 | . | . | CASSYFFSRDTGELFF | TGTGCCAGCAGCTATTTCTTTTCTAGGGACACCGGGGAGCTGTTTTTT
TRBJ1-1 | TRBV12-3/TRBV12-4 | . | . | CASSFAGVEAFF | TGTGCCAGCAGTTTTGCCGGGGTTGAAGCTTTCTTT
TRBJ1-2 | TRBV7-2 | . | . | CASSFPSPGYGYTF | TGTGCCAGCAGCTTCCCCTCCCCGGGGTATGGCTACACCTTC
TRBJ2-1 | TRBV2 | . | TRBD1 | CASSVGYRGVYNEQFF | TGTGCCAGCAGTGTGGGATACAGGGGAGTTTACAATGAGCAGTTCTTC
TRBJ2-1 | TRBV7-3 | few | TRBD2 | CASSLKGGGRNEQFF | TGTGCCAGCAGCTTAAAGGGCGGGGGACGGAATGAGCAGTTCTTC
TRBJ1-2 | TRBV10-2 | . | . | CASGENYGYTF | TGCGCCAGCGGGGAAAACTATGGCTACACCTTC
TRBJ1-5 | TRBV7-9 | once | . | CASSSGGVFDQPQHF | TGTGCCAGCAGCTCCGGTGGTGTATTTGATCAGCCCCAGCATTTT
TRBJ1-1 | TRBV6-6 | . | . | CASRKGVGMNTEAFF | TGTGCCAGCAGAAAGGGGGTGGGCATGAACACTGAAGCTTTCTTT
TRBJ1-1 | TRBV18 | . | TRBD1 | CASSPPTGVTEAFF | TGTGCCAGCTCACCTCCGACAGGGGTCACTGAAGCTTTCTTT
TRBJ2-7 | TRBV6-5 | . | TRBD1 | CASSPLQGFSYEQYF | TGTGCCAGCAGTCCCCTACAGGGGTTTTCCTACGAGCAGTACTTC
TRBJ2-1 | TRBV3-1/TRBV3-2 | . | TRBD2 | CASSLIAGFSYNEQFF | TGTGCCAGCAGCCTCATAGCGGGATTCTCCTACAATGAGCAGTTCTTC
TRBJ1-5 | TRBV3-1/TRBV3-2 | . | . | CASSRGTGYSNQPQHF | TGTGCCAGCAGCAGGGGGACGGGATATAGCAATCAGCCCCAGCATTTT
TRBJ2-1 | TRBV27 | . | . | CASSLISGSWEQFF | TGTGCCAGCAGTTTAATTAGCGGCTCATGGGAGCAGTTCTTC
TRBJ1-2 | TRBV7-9 | . | . | CASSLVRPGWDQGYTF | TGTGCCAGCAGCTTAGTTCGTCCCGGCTGGGATCAGGGCTACACCTTC
TRBJ2-7 | TRBV18 | . | TRBD1 | CASSPLGTDLYEQYF | TGTGCCAGCTCACCCCTTGGGACAGACCTCTACGAGCAGTACTTC
TRBJ1-5 | TRBV6-1 | once | . | CASSDLINQPQHF | TGTGCCAGCAGTGACCTCATCAATCAGCCCCAGCATTTT
TRBJ2-1 | TRBV19 | once | . | CATNPGSMTNEQFF | TGTGCCACCAACCCCGGGAGCATGACCAATGAGCAGTTCTTC
TRBJ2-7 | TRBV28 | . | . | CASRASGGLAKHEQYF | TGTGCCAGCAGGGCATCCGGAGGGCTAGCGAAGCACGAGCAGTACTTC